This T cell receptor beta chain came from a study of blood T cell repertoires in COVID-19. Participants' reported clinical history set cohort assignment. This clone was picked up a small number of times. Germline V CDR1 and CDR2: LNHDA, SQIVND (reference sequence). The CDR3 totals 15 residues. V dropped 3 bases and J dropped 4 bases, with 15 bases sitting between them. Sequencing used immunoSEQ multiplex PCR; TCRdb keeps in-frame clones, though not all of them. The sample shows 250,000 to 350,000 clones, 87% of them seen only once. The sample consisted of PBMCs or T cells enriched from blood (not recorded which). The chain combines TRBV19 with TRBJ1-2; D gene ambiguous. The clonotype originates from a woman aged 25-40 years who had recovered from COVID-19. CDR3 coding DNA: TGTGCCAGTAGTATCATGGGCAGTAGCGGCTATGGCTACACCTTC. It is translated as CASSIMGSSGYGYTF.